This TCR beta chain was identified during a study of blood T cells in healthy people across ages. Findings of the study overall: It was the long-lived donors that had more naive CD4+ cells and higher diversity than aged donors.

Ranging in age from roughly 6 to 90, the donors were healthy Caucasian individuals from Russia. The germline CDR1 and CDR2 sequences are SGHDT and YYEEEE. There are 14 residues in the CDR3. This clonotype was picked up a small number of times. Its antigen is undetermined. A second roughly 7 to 11 cycle PCR used barcoded and J-beta primers. Every cDNA was tagged by a template-switch adaptor with 12 random nucleotides. TCRdb re-called the 5' RACE reads with MiXCR, one entry per CDR3 protein. The sample holds around 1,800,000 distinct CDR3 sequences, around 42% seen once. Sample: blood. J is TRBJ2-4 and V is TRBV5-6; tentatively, D is TRBD1 or TRBD2 (5 bases each). The end of the DNA is better explained by TRBJ2-7, so the J call may be wrong. The receptor's source is a human donor in good health. The CDR3 DNA is TGTGCCAGCAGCCTGGGACGGCCAACCTACGAGCAGTACTTC. Its protein product is CASSLGRPTYEQYF.